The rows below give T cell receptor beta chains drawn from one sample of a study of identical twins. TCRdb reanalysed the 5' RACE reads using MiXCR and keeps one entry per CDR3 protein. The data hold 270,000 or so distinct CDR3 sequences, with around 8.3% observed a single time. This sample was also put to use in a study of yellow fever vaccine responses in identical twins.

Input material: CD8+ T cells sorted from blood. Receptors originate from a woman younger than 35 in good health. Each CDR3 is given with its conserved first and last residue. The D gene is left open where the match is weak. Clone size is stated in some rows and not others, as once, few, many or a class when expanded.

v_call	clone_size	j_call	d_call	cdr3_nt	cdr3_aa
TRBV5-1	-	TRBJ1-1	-	TGCGCCAGCAGCTTGGTGCAGGCCTTGAACACTGAAGCTTTCTTT	CASSLVQALNTEAFF
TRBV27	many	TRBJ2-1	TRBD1	TGTGCCAGCAGTTTCTCCGGGACAGGGGCCTACAATGAGCAGTTCTTC	CASSFSGTGAYNEQFF
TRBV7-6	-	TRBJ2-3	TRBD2	TGTGCCAGCAGCCTTACCCCCCGCCTAGCGGGAGTGACAGATACGCAGTATTTT	CASSLTPRLAGVTDTQYF
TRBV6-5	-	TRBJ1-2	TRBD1	TGTGCCAGCAGTTTGGGAAGGGACAGTTATAACTATGGCTACACCTTC	CASSLGRDSYNYGYTF
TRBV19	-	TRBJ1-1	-	TGTGCCAGTAGTATCACCCTCGGGAACACTGAAGCTTTCTTT	CASSITLGNTEAFF
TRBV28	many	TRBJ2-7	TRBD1	TGTGCCAGCAGTTTTAGAGGGACAGGGATGATCGAGCAGTACTTC	CASSFRGTGMIEQYF
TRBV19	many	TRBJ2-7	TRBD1	TGTGCCAGTAGTCCGTGGGACAGCTCCTACGAGCAGTACTTC	CASSPWDSSYEQYF
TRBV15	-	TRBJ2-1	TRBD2	TGTGCCACCAGCATATCTTCACTGGGACTAAACAATGAGCAGTTCTTC	CATSISSLGLNNEQFF
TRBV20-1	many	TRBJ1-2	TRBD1	TGCAGTGCCCGGGACAGTACCTATGGCTACACCTTC	CSARDSTYGYTF
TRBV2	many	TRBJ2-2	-	TGTGCCAGCCTAATAGCGGTCCATAACACCGGGGAGCTGTTTTTT	CASLIAVHNTGELFF
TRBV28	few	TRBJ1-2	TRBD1	TGTGCCAGCAGTTTACTGGACAGGGCACCTGGCTACACCTTC	CASSLLDRAPGYTF
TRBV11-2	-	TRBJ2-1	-	TGTGCCAGCAGCTTATGGTCTACGGCGGACACGCCTGGCCATGAGCAGTTCTTC	CASSLWSTADTPGHEQFF
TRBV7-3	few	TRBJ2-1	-	TGTGCCAGCAGCTTAGATCCTGGAAGCTCCTACAATGAGCAGTTCTTC	CASSLDPGSSYNEQFF
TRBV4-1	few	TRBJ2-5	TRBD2	TGCGCCAGCAGCCAAGGGGCGGCTAGCGGCCTACTAAACTTC	CASSQGAASGLLNF
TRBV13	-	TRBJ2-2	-	TGTGCCCGCAGCTTATGGTCAGGGGAAAAGGGGGCCGGGGAGCTGTTTTTT	CARSLWSGEKGAGELFF
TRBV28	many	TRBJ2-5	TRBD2	TGTGCCAGCAGTCCCCTCCGCGGGAGATCCTACCAAGAGACCCAGTACTTC	CASSPLRGRSYQETQYF
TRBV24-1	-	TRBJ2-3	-	TGTGCCACCAAAGGGGATACAGATACGCAGTATTTT	CATKGDTDTQYF
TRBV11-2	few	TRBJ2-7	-	TGTGCCAGCAGCTCTCGGGACGCCTCCGGTTACGAGCAGTACTTC	CASSSRDASGYEQYF
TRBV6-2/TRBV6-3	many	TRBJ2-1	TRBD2	TGTGCCAGCAGTCTGGGACTAGCGGAGTACAATGAGCAGTTCTTC	CASSLGLAEYNEQFF
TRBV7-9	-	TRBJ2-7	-	TGTGCCAGCAGCCAGCCGGGCTCCAACGAGCAGTACTTC	CASSQPGSNEQYF
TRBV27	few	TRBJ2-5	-	TGTGCCAGCAGTTTTATGGAGACCCAGTACTTC	CASSFMETQYF
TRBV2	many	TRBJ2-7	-	TGTGCCACTGAGGACGGACCCTCCTACGAGCAGTACTTC	CATEDGPSYEQYF
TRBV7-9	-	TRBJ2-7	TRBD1	TGTGCCAGCAACTCAGTGGGACAGGGGAGCGAGCAGTACTTC	CASNSVGQGSEQYF
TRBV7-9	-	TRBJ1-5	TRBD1	TGTGCCAGCAGCCAGGGGGGGGCCCAGCCCCAGCATTTT	CASSQGGAQPQHF
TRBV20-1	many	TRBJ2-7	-	TGCAGTGCTCCGGCGGGACAATCCTACGAGCAGTACTTC	CSAPAGQSYEQYF
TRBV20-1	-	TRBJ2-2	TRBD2	TGCAGTGCCGGACTAGCGGGGGGCCCAACCCCCGGGGAGCTGTTTTTT	CSAGLAGGPTPGELFF
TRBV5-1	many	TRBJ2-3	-	TGCGCCAGCAGCTTGGCCCTAGTTCCAGATACGCAGTATTTT	CASSLALVPDTQYF